One sample yielded the 14 T cell receptor beta chains listed below, sequenced in a study of blood T cell repertoires in COVID-19. Assay used: immunoSEQ multiplex PCR; TCRdb lists only in-frame clones, some missing. The sample consists of roughly 95,000 clones, about 80% of them appearing once. The sequencing sample was made of peripheral blood. The source is a human donor in a cohort sampled during active COVID-19.

The rearrangement uses TRBV24-1 and TRBJ1-2, with 10 bases that match TRBD1. V lost 3 bases to trimming and J lost 2 bases; unmatched junction nucleotides: 2. Germline V gene data show CDR1 as KGHDR and CDR2 as SFDVKD. This CDR3 has 15 amino acids. The CDR3 sequence: CATSDRTGGNYGYTF. The CDR3 DNA sequence: TGTGCCACCAGTGATAGGACAGGGGGGAACTATGGCTACACCTTC.

The rearrangement uses TRBV12-3 or TRBV12-4 and TRBJ2-5; D is unresolved. The CDR3 length is 13 residues. Trimming took off 3 bases at V and 5 bases at J, with 10 bases between the two ends. CDR3 sequence reads: CASSFVGWETQYF. The CDR3 DNA is TGTGCCAGCAGTTTCGTTGGCTGGGAGACCCAGTACTTC.

The CDR3 sequence is CAISEYIGGEHTDTQYF. Written as DNA, the CDR3 is TGTGCCATCAGTGAGTATATTGGCGGGGAGCACACAGATACGCAGTATTTT. The V gene is TRBV10-3, the J gene TRBJ2-3; TRBD2 is a possible D gene (6 bases). The CDR3 has 17 amino acids. Trimming left V 1 base short and J 2 bases short, with 16 bases between. The germline gives CDR1 ENHRY, CDR2 SYGVKD.

The gene calls are TRBV5-4 and TRBJ1-1; 10 bases map to TRBD1. J lost 6 bases, V lost 5 bases, and 4 bases had no gene match. The germline gives CDR1 SGHNT, CDR2 YYREEE (reference sequence). The CDR3 extends over 13 amino acids. The CDR3 nucleotides read TGTGCCAGCAGTTGGGGACAGGGGCCTGAAGCTTTCTTT. Protein sequence: CASSWGQGPEAFF.

The chain is built from TRBV6-5 and TRBJ1-2; D unresolved. The V gene's germline CDR1 is MNHEY and CDR2 SVGAGI. The V end lost 6 bases, the J end lost 7 bases, and 15 bases lay between the germline ends. The CDR3 has 13 amino acids. The CDR3 is CASSETLLGGYTF. The CDR3 region has the DNA TGTGCCAGCAGCGAGACACTCTTGGGTGGCTACACCTTC.

V and J are TRBV7-9 and TRBJ2-3, with D possibly TRBD2 on 5 matching bases. The CDR3 has 16 amino acids. Looked up from germline, CDR1 is SEHNR and CDR2 is FQNEAQ (reference sequence). With 2 bases removed from V and 0 bases from J, the gap between germline ends came to 12 bases. The CDR3 coding sequence is TGTGCCAGCAGCTTACTCGGGGTACCTAGCACAGATACGCAGTATTTT. This encodes CASSLLGVPSTDTQYF.

The gene calls are TRBV19 and TRBJ2-5; TRBD1 agrees at 10 bases. Germline CDR1 LNHDA, CDR2 SQIVND (reference sequence). The CDR3 contains 13 residues. Trimming removed 6 bases from V and 5 bases from J; junction bases left unmatched: 3. CDR3 residues: CASRPGQGETQYF. In DNA, the CDR3 is TGTGCCAGTAGACCGGGACAGGGGGAGACCCAGTACTTC.

Only a few counts were recorded for this clone. The chain couples TRBV7-9 to TRBJ2-3; 8 bases align to TRBD2. This CDR3 is 19 amino acids long. Trimming cost V 5 bases and J 0 bases; bases outside gene matches: 16. Germline CDR1 and CDR2: SEHNR and FQNEAQ (reference sequence). The CDR3 DNA is TGTGCCAGCAGCCTAGGGGTCGGTAGCGGGGTATCTAGCACAGATACGCAGTATTTT. It codes for CASSLGVGSGVSSTDTQYF.

J is TRBJ1-4 and V is TRBV28, with unresolved D. The CDR3 is 16 residues long. Germline-derived CDR1 and CDR2 are MDHEN and SYDVKM. V lost 6 bases and J 2 bases, leaving 16 bases between the germline ends. The CDR3 DNA reads as TGTGCCAGCAGGGGGTTGGGAGGGTCCACTAATGAAAAACTGTTTTTT. It specifies CASRGLGGSTNEKLFF.

The V and J genes are TRBV2 and TRBJ1-1; D is possibly TRBD1 (6 bases). With 7 bases removed from V and 4 bases from J, the gap between germline ends came to 22 bases. The germline V gene encodes CDR1 SNHLY and CDR2 FYNNEI. This CDR3 spans 16 amino acids. CDR3 sequence reads: CASIKGQGRSSTEAFF. CDR3 nucleotide sequence: TGTGCCAGCATCAAGGGGCAGGGGAGAAGTAGCACTGAAGCTTTCTTT.

This clone has a handful of counts. The chain carries TRBV10-1 and TRBJ2-2; 8 bases match TRBD1. CDR1 is WNHNN and CDR2 is SYGVQD in the germline V gene (reference sequence). Trimming cost V 3 bases and J 0 bases; bases outside gene matches: 3. CDR3 length equals 16 residues. CDR3 coding DNA: TGCGCCAGCAGTGAATGGGGACAGGCGAACACCGGGGAGCTGTTTTTT. Translating it yields CASSEWGQANTGELFF.

The chain is built from TRBV5-1 and TRBJ2-7; TRBD1 matches 11 bases. This CDR3 spans 16 amino acids. Losses at the gene ends were 2 bases for V and 4 bases for J; bases not matched to a gene: 8. The germline gives CDR1 SGHRS, CDR2 YFSETQ. The CDR3 loop is CASSFRTGGVGYEQYF. The CDR3 DNA sequence: TGCGCCAGCAGCTTCCGGACAGGGGGCGTGGGGTACGAGCAGTACTTC.

The chain couples TRBV15 to TRBJ2-4, with D perhaps matching TRBD2 (5 bases). Germline V CDR1 and CDR2: LNHNV, YYDKDF (reference sequence). The CDR3 contains 13 residues. The V end was cut by 5 bases, the J end by 9 bases, with 14 bases between. CDR3 amino acids: CATSLGGRAIQYF. In DNA, the CDR3 is TGTGCCACCAGCCTTGGAGGACGTGCCATTCAGTACTTC.

This chain links TRBV6-5 with TRBJ2-2, with 9 positions matching TRBD1. The V segment lost 6 bases and the J segment 5 bases; nucleotides outside the gene matches: 7. CDR1 is MNHEY and CDR2 is SVGAGI in the germline V gene. The CDR3 covers 15 residues. The chain's CDR3 is CASRGQGWVTGELFF. The CDR3 coding sequence is TGTGCCAGCAGGGGACAGGGATGGGTAACCGGGGAGCTGTTTTTT.